This TCR beta chain was recorded in a study of CD8 T cells in ankylosing spondylitis. Study results and caveats: For ankylosing spondylitis blood, a TCR beta motif of 7 to 9 highly homologous variants appeared characteristic.

TCRdb analysed the 5' RACE reads with MiXCR anew, one entry per CDR3 protein. The data contain 700,000 to 1,000,000 distinct CDR3 sequences, approximately 10% of them singletons. This clonotype was detected only a few times. Its target is unknown. This CDR3 is built from 15 residues. V trimming: 5 bases; J trimming: 9 bases; junction bases outside the gene matches: 10. Germline CDR1 and CDR2: SGHTA and FQGNSA. The clonotype comes from a male donor with ankylosing spondylitis. The chain links TRBV7-2 to TRBJ2-1; TRBD2 matches 10 bases. Sequenced material: blood, either unsorted or a sorted T cell fraction (not recorded which). This chain's CDR3 is CASSPQRGGRAEQFF. The CDR3 nucleotides read TGTGCCAGCAGCCCCCAGCGGGGGGGCCGGGCTGAGCAGTTCTTC.